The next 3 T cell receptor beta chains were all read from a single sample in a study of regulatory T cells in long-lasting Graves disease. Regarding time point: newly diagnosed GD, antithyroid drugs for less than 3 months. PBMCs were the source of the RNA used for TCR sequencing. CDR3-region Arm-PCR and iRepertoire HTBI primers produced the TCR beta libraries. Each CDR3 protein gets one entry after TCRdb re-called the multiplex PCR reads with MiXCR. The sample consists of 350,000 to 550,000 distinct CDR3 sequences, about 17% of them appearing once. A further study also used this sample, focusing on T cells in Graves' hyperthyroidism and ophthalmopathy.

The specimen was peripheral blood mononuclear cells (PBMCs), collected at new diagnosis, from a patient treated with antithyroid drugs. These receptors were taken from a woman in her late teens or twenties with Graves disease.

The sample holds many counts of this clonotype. In DNA form, the CDR3 reads TGTGCCAGCAGTTTCAGCGAGAGGATCTATGGCTACACCTTC. This codes for CASSFSERIYGYTF. The chain employs TRBV28 and TRBJ1-2; D is unresolved. This CDR3 comprises 14 residues. V was cut by 3 bases and J by 4 bases, with 12 bases left in between. Germline CDR1 MDHEN, CDR2 SYDVKM.

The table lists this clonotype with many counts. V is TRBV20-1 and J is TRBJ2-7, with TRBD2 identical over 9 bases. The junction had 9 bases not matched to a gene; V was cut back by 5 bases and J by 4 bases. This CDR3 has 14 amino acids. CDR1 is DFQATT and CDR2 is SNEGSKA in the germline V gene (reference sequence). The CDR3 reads CSASAGTSFYEQYF. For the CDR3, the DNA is TGCAGTGCTTCAGCCGGGACTAGCTTTTACGAGCAGTACTTC.

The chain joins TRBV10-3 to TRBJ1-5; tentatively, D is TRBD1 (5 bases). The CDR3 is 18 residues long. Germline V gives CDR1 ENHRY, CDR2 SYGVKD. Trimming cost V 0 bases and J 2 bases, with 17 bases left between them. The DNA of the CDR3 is TGTGCCATCAGTGAGTCAGTAGGTTGGGGCGCAGGCAATCAGCCCCAGCATTTT. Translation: CAISESVGWGAGNQPQHF.